Each of the 20 T cell receptor beta chains below was sequenced from the same sample in a study of T cells after yellow fever vaccination. TCRdb processed the 5' RACE reads anew with MiXCR; each CDR3 protein has one entry. Among 300,000 or so distinct CDR3 sequences, approximately 13% were seen once, and the ten largest hold around 0.55%. The starting material was CD4+ T cells sorted from PBMCs, obtained 45 days after the yellow fever booster vaccination. Receptor source: a young man who received the YFV17D yellow fever vaccine.

V usage is TRBV12-2 and J usage is TRBJ2-7; TRBD2 is the table's D call, not checked against the DNA. TRBV12-2 is a pseudogene segment. This CDR3 comprises 18 residues. CDR3 region: CASRFLDDRGLASYEQYF. DNA of the CDR3: TGTGCAAGTCGCTTCTTAGACGATAGAGGGTTGGCCTCCTACGAGCAGTACTTC.

This clonotype was counted between two and nine times. This chain links TRBV18 with TRBJ2-6; the D is unclear. Trimming stripped 5 bases from V and 0 bases from J, with 8 bases between. Per germline, CDR1 KGHSH and CDR2 LQKENI. The CDR3 is 15 amino acids. CDR3 nucleotides: TGTGCCAGCTCAGACCTCAACTCTGGGGCCAACGTCCTGACTTTC. Encoded protein: CASSDLNSGANVLTF.

J is TRBJ2-1 and V is TRBV20-1; D perhaps matches TRBD2 (5 bases). V lost 7 bases and J 13 bases, leaving 17 bases between the germline ends. Germline lookup yields CDR1 DFQATT and CDR2 SNEGSKA (reference sequence). The CDR3 totals 11 residues. This CDR3 reads CSGLVRGYQFF. CDR3 nucleotide sequence: TGCAGTGGCCTGGTTCGGGGTTATCAGTTCTTC.

The chain carries TRBV7-2 and TRBJ2-5; D possibly uses TRBD1 or TRBD2 (5 bases each). Per the germline V gene, CDR1 is SGHTA and CDR2 is FQGNSA. V was shortened by 0 bases and J by 1 base, with 15 bases between the two germline ends. The CDR3 is 17 residues long. CDR3: CASSLAYPGRGQETQYF. In nucleotides, the CDR3 is TGTGCCAGCAGCTTAGCGTATCCGGGAAGGGGCCAAGAGACCCAGTACTTC. The full variable domain, rest sourced from reference TRBV7-2 and TRBJ2-5, is GAGVSQSPSNKVTEKGKDVELRCDPISGHTALYWYRQSLGQGLEFLIYFQGNSAPDKSGLPSDRFSAERTGGSVSTLTIQRTQQEDSAVYLCASSLAYPGRGQETQYFGPGTRLLVL.

The V call is TRBV28, the J call TRBJ2-4; D ambiguous. The germline V gene has CDR1 MDHEN and CDR2 SYDVKM. This CDR3 region has 14 residues. V was clipped by 8 bases and J by 1 base, with 12 bases between them. The CDR3 sequence is CASRSAGAKNIQYF. CDR3 in DNA: TGTGCCAGCCGTTCTGCCGGGGCCAAAAACATTCAGTACTTC.

This chain links TRBV7-2 with TRBJ2-7; TRBD1 matches at 7 bases. Trimming at V came to 1 base and at J to 4 bases, leaving 1 base not matched to a gene. CDR1 and CDR2 from the germline V gene are SGHTA and FQGNSA. The CDR3 is made up of 13 amino acids. In DNA form, the CDR3 reads TGTGCCAGCAGCTTAGTGGACAGGTACGAGCAGTACTTC. It codes for CASSLVDRYEQYF.

This clonotype was counted a few times. The chain has TRBV2 and TRBJ2-2; D not resolved. The CDR3 extends over 14 amino acids. Germline CDR1 is SNHLY and CDR2 is FYNNEI. Trimming stripped 7 bases from V and 6 bases from J, with 15 bases between. The CDR3 nucleotides are TGTGCCAGCACCCAAATGGGGTTTGCCGGGGAGCTGTTTTTT. The encoded protein is CASTQMGFAGELFF. Full variable domain (missing parts from reference TRBV2 and TRBJ2-2): EPEVTQTPSHQVTQMGQEVILRCVPISNHLYFYWYRQILGQKVEFLVSFYNNEISEKSEIFDDQFSVERPDGSNFTLKIRSTKLEDSAMYFCASTQMGFAGELFFGEGSRLTVL.

This clonotype appeared a few times. V usage is TRBV7-2 and J usage is TRBJ1-5, with D possibly being TRBD1 (6 bases). This CDR3 region has 15 residues. Trimming cost V 2 bases and J 4 bases, with 12 bases left between them. Germline V lookup: CDR1 SGHTA, CDR2 FQGNSA. The CDR3 sequence: CASSLQGWGNQPQHF. The CDR3 coding sequence is TGTGCCAGCAGCTTACAGGGGTGGGGGAATCAGCCCCAGCATTTT.

On this clonotype: A much larger clone sits a single nucleotide away, making a read error possible. CDR3 protein: CSARLAGRNTGEMFF. DNA of the CDR3: TGCAGTGCACGACTAGCGGGGAGGAACACCGGGGAGATGTTTTTT. This chain connects TRBV20-1 to TRBJ2-2; 11 nucleotides line up with TRBD2. CDR1 is DFQATT, CDR2 SNEGSKA, per germline (reference sequence). The CDR3 consists of 15 residues.

This clonotype turned up a few times. The chain employs TRBV5-1 and TRBJ2-2; D could derive from TRBD1 or TRBD2 (5 bases each). Per germline, CDR1 SGHRS and CDR2 YFSETQ. Trimming pared 9 bases from V and 0 bases from J, leaving 15 bases between. The CDR3 extends over 15 amino acids. The CDR3 loop is CATTWGTANTGELFF. The DNA for the CDR3 is TGCGCCACCACTTGGGGGACGGCGAACACCGGGGAGCTGTTTTTT.

This clonotype occurred a few times. CDR3 region: CSVAPFGFSQETQYF. In DNA, the CDR3 is TGCAGCGTCGCCCCCTTTGGGTTCTCACAAGAGACCCAGTACTTC. V usage is TRBV29-1 and J usage is TRBJ2-5; D remains unclear. V gave up 6 bases and J gave up 2 bases, with 19 bases separating them. The CDR3 totals 15 residues. Looked up from germline, CDR1 is SQVTM and CDR2 is ANQGSEA.

This chain uses TRBV28 with TRBJ2-1; 7 bases align to TRBD2. V was clipped by 6 bases and J by 2 bases; unmatched bases: 10. This CDR3 has 16 amino acids. The germline gives CDR1 MDHEN, CDR2 SYDVKM. The CDR3: CASRRAGMRTYNEQFF. DNA of the CDR3: TGTGCCAGCAGACGAGCGGGAATGCGCACCTACAATGAGCAGTTCTTC.

The rearrangement uses TRBV7-2 and TRBJ2-2; D might be TRBD1 or TRBD2, each matching 7 bases. V lost 3 bases to trimming and J lost 9 bases, with 20 bases between them. The germline CDR1 and CDR2 sequences are SGHTA and FQGNSA. The length of the CDR3 is 16 residues. CDR3 amino acids: CASSFWEGAGDRELFF. In nucleotides, the CDR3 is TGTGCCAGCAGCTTCTGGGAGGGGGCCGGTGACAGGGAGCTGTTTTTT.

The rearrangement uses TRBV9 and TRBJ1-1; D ambiguous. The V end was cut by 1 base, the J end by 0 bases, with 7 bases between. Germline CDR1 reads SGDLS; CDR2 reads YYNGEE. The CDR3 runs to 14 residues. CDR3 protein: CASSVRAVNTEAFF. DNA of the CDR3: TGTGCCAGCAGCGTAAGGGCGGTGAACACTGAAGCTTTCTTT.

The chain employs TRBV25-1 and TRBJ2-5, with a tentative D call TRBD2 (5 bases). The V gene lost 0 bases and the J gene lost 7 bases, with 9 bases spanning the gap. Germline loops: CDR1 MGHDK, CDR2 SYGVNS. The CDR3 runs 13 residues. As DNA, the CDR3 is TGTGCCAGCAGTGAATACGGCGGAGGGACCCAGTACTTC. This codes for CASSEYGGGTQYF.

This clonotype has just a few counts. V and J are TRBV20-1 and TRBJ2-7; D perhaps matches TRBD1 (6 bases). The CDR3 runs to 14 residues. V lost 5 bases and J lost 2, with 16 bases in between. Germline-derived CDR1 and CDR2 are DFQATT and SNEGSKA (reference sequence). CDR3 nucleotide sequence: TGCAGTGCTGATGGACAGTCTAAAGCCTACGAGCAGTACTTC. Its translation is CSADGQSKAYEQYF.

This clonotype has a count of ten or more. This chain connects TRBV7-6 to TRBJ1-1; D perhaps matches TRBD1 (5 bases). Germline V CDR1 and CDR2: SGHVS, FNYEAQ. The CDR3 has 15 amino acids. Trimming left V 5 bases short and J 2 bases short, with 15 bases between. CDR3 in DNA: TGTGCCAGCAGCGTGGGGCGGGGTGTAAACACTGAAGCTTTCTTT. This encodes CASSVGRGVNTEAFF. The whole variable domain, remainder taken from reference TRBV7-6 and TRBJ1-1, is GAGVSQSPRYKVTKRGQDVALRCDPISGHVSLYWYRQALGQGPEFLTYFNYEAQQDKSGLPNDRFSAERPEGSISTLTIQRTEQRDSAMYRCASSVGRGVNTEAFFGQGTRLTVV.

The gene calls are TRBV5-1 and TRBJ2-1, with a weak D call TRBD2 (5 bases). Trimming removed 9 bases at V and 7 bases at J, with 26 bases between. The V gene's germline CDR1 is SGHRS and CDR2 YFSETQ. This CDR3 is built from 16 residues. The CDR3, as DNA: TGCGCCACCGGACTCGGTGAGCGGATAACAATGAATGAGCAGTTCTTC. This encodes CATGLGERITMNEQFF.

The chain employs TRBV20-1 and TRBJ2-5; 10 nucleotides agree with TRBD2. V trimming: 0 bases; J trimming: 5 bases; junction bases outside the gene matches: 6. The CDR3 is made up of 15 amino acids. CDR1 and CDR2 from the germline V gene are DFQATT and SNEGSKA (reference sequence). The CDR3 sequence is CSARDRGSGRETQYF. The CDR3 DNA follows: TGCAGTGCTAGAGATCGGGGTAGCGGGAGGGAGACCCAGTACTTC.

A few counts support this clonotype. The gene calls are TRBV20-1 and TRBJ2-7; D remains unclear. The CDR3 contains 11 residues. Germline values: CDR1 DFQATT, CDR2 SNEGSKA (reference sequence). V shed 5 bases and J shed 5 bases, with 10 bases lying between them. The CDR3 sequence: CSAGSGNEQYF. The DNA of the CDR3 is TGCAGTGCTGGCTCTGGCAACGAGCAGTACTTC.